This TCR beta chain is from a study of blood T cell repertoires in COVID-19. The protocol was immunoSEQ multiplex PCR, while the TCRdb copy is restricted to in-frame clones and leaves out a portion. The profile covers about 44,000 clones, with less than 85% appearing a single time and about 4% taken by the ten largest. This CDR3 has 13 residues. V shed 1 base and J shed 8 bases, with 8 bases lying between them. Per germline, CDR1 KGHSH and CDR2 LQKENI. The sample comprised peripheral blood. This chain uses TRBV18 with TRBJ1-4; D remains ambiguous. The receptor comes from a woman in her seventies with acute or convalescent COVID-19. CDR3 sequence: CASSPLGGEKLFF. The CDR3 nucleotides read TGTGCCAGCTCACCACTGGGAGGCGAAAAACTGTTTTTT.